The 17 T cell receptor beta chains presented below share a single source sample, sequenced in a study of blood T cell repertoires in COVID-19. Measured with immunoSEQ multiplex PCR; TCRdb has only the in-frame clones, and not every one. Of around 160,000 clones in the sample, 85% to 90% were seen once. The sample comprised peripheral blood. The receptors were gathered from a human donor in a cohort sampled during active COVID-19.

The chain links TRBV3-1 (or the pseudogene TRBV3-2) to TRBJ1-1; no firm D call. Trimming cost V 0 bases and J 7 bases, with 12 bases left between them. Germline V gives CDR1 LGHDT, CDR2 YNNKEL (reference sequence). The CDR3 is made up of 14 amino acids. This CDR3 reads CASSQDLGSDEAFF. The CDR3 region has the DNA TGTGCCAGCAGCCAAGATCTAGGATCGGATGAAGCTTTCTTT.

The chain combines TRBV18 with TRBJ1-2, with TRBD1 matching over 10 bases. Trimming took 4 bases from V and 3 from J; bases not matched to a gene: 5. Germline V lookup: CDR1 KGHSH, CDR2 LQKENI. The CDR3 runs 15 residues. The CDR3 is CASSQRQGADYGYTF. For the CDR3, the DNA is TGTGCCAGCTCACAAAGACAGGGGGCCGACTATGGCTACACCTTC. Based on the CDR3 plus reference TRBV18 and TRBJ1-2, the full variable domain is NAGVMQNPRHLVRRRGQEARLRCSPMKGHSHVYWYRQLPEEGLKFMVYLQKENIIDESGMPKERFSAEFPKEGPSILRIQQVVRGDSAAYFCASSQRQGADYGYTFGSGTRLTVV.

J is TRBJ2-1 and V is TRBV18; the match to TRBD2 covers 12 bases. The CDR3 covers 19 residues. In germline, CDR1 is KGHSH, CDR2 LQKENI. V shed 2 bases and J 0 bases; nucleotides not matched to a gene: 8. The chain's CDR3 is CASSPLTSGRVSSYNEQFF. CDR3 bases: TGTGCCAGCTCACCATTGACTAGCGGGAGAGTCAGCTCCTACAATGAGCAGTTCTTC.

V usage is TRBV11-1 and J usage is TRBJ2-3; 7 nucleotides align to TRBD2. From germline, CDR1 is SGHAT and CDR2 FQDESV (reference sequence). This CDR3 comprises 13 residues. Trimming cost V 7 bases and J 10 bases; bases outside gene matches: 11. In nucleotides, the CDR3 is TGTGCCAGCACGACTAGCCCGGCAGTGTCGCAGTATTTT. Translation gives CASTTSPAVSQYF.

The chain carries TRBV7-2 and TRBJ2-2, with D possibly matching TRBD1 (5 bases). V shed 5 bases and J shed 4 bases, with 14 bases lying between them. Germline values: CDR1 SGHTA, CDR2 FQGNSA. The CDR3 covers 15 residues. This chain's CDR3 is CASSPSRRATGELFF. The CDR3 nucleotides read TGTGCCAGCAGCCCCTCGCGCAGGGCCACCGGGGAGCTGTTTTTT.

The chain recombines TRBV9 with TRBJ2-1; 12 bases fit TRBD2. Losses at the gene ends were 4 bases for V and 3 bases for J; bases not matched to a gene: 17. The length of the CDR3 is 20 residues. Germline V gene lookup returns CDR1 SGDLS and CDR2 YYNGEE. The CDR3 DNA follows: TGTGCCAGCAGCTCGCGACTAGCGGGGGTACGAAACGCCGTCTACAATGAGCAGTTCTTC. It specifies CASSSRLAGVRNAVYNEQFF. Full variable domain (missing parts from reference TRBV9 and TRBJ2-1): DSGVTQTPKHLITATGQRVTLRCSPRSGDLSVYWYQQSLDQGLQFLIQYYNGEERAKGNILERFSAQQFPDLHSELNLSSLELGDSALYFCASSSRLAGVRNAVYNEQFFGPGTRLTVL.

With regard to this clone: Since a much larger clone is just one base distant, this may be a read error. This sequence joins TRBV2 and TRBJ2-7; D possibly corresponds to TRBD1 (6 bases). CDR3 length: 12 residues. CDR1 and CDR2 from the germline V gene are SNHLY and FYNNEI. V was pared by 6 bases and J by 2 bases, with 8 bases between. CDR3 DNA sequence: TGTGCCAGCAGGGACAGACCCTACGAGCAGTACTTC. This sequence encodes CASRDRPYEQYF.

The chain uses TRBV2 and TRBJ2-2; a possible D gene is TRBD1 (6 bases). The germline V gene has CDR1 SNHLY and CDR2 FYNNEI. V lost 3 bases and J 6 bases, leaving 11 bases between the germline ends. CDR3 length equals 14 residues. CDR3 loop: CASSELSGAGELFF. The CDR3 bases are TGTGCCAGCAGTGAGTTGTCAGGGGCCGGGGAGCTGTTTTTT. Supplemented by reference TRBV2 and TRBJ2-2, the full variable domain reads EPEVTQTPSHQVTQMGQEVILRCVPISNHLYFYWYRQILGQKVEFLVSFYNNEISEKSEIFDDQFSVERPDGSNFTLKIRSTKLEDSAMYFCASSELSGAGELFFGEGSRLTVL.

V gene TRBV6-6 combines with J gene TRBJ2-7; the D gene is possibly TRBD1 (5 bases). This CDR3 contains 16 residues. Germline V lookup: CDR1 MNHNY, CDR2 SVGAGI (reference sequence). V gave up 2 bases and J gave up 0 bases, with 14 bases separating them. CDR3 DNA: TGTGCCAGCAGTTACAGTGTAGGACACCTCTCCTACGAGCAGTACTTC. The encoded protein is CASSYSVGHLSYEQYF.

CDR3 bases: TGTGCCGCCCGGACAGGGAGGGGGGAGCAGTACTTC. Translation: CAARTGRGEQYF. This chain connects TRBV19 to TRBJ2-7; possible D gene TRBD1, 8 bases. This CDR3 has 12 residues. Per germline, CDR1 LNHDA and CDR2 SQIVND (reference sequence). V was clipped by 11 bases and J by 7 bases, with 18 bases between them.

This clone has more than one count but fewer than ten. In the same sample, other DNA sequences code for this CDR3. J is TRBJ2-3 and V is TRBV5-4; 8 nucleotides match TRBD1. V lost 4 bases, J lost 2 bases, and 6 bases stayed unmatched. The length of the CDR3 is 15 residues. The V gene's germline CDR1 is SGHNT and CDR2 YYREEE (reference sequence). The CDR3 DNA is TGTGCCAGCAGCCCCGACAGGGGCTTCACAGATACGCAGTATTTT. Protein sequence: CASSPDRGFTDTQYF. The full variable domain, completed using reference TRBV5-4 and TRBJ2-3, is ETGVTQSPTHLIKTRGQQVTLRCSSQSGHNTVSWYQQALGQGPQFIFQYYREEENGRGNFPPRFSGLQFPNYSSELNVNALELDDSALYLCASSPDRGFTDTQYFGPGTRLTVL.

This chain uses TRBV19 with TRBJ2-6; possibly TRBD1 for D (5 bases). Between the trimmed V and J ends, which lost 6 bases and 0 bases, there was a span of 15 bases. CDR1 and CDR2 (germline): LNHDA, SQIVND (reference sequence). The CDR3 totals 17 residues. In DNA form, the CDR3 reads TGTGCCAGTAGCTCCCCGACAGTGATCTCTGGGGCCAACGTCCTGACTTTC. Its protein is CASSSPTVISGANVLTF.

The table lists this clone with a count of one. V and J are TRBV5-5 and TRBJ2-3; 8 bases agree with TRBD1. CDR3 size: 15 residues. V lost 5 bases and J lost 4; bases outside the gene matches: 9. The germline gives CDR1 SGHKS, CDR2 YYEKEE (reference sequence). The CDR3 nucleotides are TGTGCCAGCAGGCGGATTCAGGGGGCGGCAGATACGCAGTATTTT. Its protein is CASRRIQGAADTQYF.

As DNA, the CDR3 is TGTGCCAGCAGCTTGGGATGGGGACAGGACACTGAAGCTTTCTTT. It codes for CASSLGWGQDTEAFF. V gene TRBV5-6 combines with J gene TRBJ1-1, with 8 positions matching TRBD1. The CDR3 loop spans 15 amino acids. The V gene end was trimmed by 0 bases and the J gene end by 3 bases; junction bases not matched to a gene: 4. CDR1 and CDR2 from the germline V gene are SGHDT and YYEEEE.

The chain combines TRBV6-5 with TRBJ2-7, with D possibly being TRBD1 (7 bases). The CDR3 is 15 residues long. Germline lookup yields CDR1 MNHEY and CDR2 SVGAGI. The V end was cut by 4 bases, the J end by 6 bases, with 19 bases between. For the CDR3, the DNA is TGTGCCAGCAGTTTAGTGGGACAGAGGGGGGCCGAGCAGTACTTC. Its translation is CASSLVGQRGAEQYF.

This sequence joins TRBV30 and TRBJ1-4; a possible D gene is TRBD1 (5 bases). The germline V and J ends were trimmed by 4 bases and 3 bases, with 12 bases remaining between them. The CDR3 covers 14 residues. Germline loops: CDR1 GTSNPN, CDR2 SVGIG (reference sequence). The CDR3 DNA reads TGTGCCTGGAAAACAGGTTTCGCTAATGAAAAACTGTTTTTT. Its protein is CAWKTGFANEKLFF.

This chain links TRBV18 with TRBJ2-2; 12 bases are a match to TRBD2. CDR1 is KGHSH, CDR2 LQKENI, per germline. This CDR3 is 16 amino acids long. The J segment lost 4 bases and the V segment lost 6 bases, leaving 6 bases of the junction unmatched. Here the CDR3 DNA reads TGTGCCAGCTCTCTTCGGACTAGCGGGGTCACCGGGGAGCTGTTTTTT. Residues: CASSLRTSGVTGELFF.